These 9 T cell receptor beta chains came from one sample sequenced in a study of T cells after posttransplantation cyclophosphamide. Cyclophosphamide on days +3 and +4 followed busulfan-fludarabine conditioning and a marrow graft. Sequenced by immunoSEQ multiplex PCR; TCRdb stores in-frame clones only, minus some. The sample has 12,000 or so clones, over 80% seen once. Sequencing was performed on PBMCs, taken after allogeneic stem cell transplant with posttransplant cyclophosphamide. These receptors all come from a female patient aged 30-39 years who received an allogeneic stem cell transplant from an unrelated donor, was CMV-positive, and had no GVHD. Some of the T cells may derive from the graft donor.

This chain links TRBV5-4 with TRBJ1-6; 7 bases line up with TRBD1. The CDR3 loop spans 13 amino acids. Germline CDR1 reads SGHNT; CDR2 reads YYREEE (reference sequence). After removal of 0 bases from V and 9 bases from J, the junction contained 0 bases not matched to a gene. The CDR3 protein is CASSLDRGSPLHF. CDR3 in DNA: TGTGCCAGCAGCTTGGACAGGGGTTCACCCCTCCACTTT.

This chain links TRBV6-5 with TRBJ1-1; perhaps TRBD1 as D (5 bases). This CDR3 spans 14 amino acids. Germline V gives CDR1 MNHEY, CDR2 SVGAGI. With 2 bases removed from V and 5 bases from J, the gap between germline ends came to 12 bases. The CDR3, as DNA: TGTGCCAGCAGTTACGCGGGGACTGGGACTGAAGCTTTCTTT. This codes for CASSYAGTGTEAFF.

This chain connects TRBV10-1 to TRBJ2-2, with D unclear. Germline CDR1 and CDR2: WNHNN and SYGVQD (reference sequence). Trimming shortened V by 6 bases and J by 2 bases, and 25 bases separated the two germline ends. The CDR3 loop spans 19 amino acids. The CDR3 protein is CASSTGRKRSLNNTGELFF. Here the CDR3 DNA reads TGCGCCAGCAGCACCGGCCGTAAAAGGAGTCTAAATAACACCGGGGAGCTGTTTTTT.

With respect to this clone: At one end, the junction sequence differs from germline, possibly due to a read error. The chain recombines TRBV7-3 with TRBJ2-2; a weak D match, TRBD1 (6 bases). Germline CDR1 reads SGHTA; CDR2 reads FQGTGA. The CDR3 contains 16 residues. The CDR3 protein is CASSYRAQGNAGELFF. The CDR3 coding sequence is TGTGCCAGCAGCTATAGGGCCCAGGGGAACGCCGGGGAGCTGTTTTTT.

This clone was seen only a few times. The chain has TRBV6-5 and TRBJ2-2; 10 bases agree with TRBD2. Germline assignment: CDR1 MNHEY and CDR2 SVGAGI. The CDR3 consists of 15 residues. V lost 7 bases to trimming and J lost 6 bases; unmatched junction nucleotides: 8. The CDR3 loop is CASNGRLAGSGELFF. DNA for the CDR3: TGTGCCAGCAACGGGAGACTAGCGGGTTCCGGGGAGCTGTTTTTT.

The chain uses TRBV6-1 and TRBJ1-5; D gene ambiguous. Germline CDR1 reads MNHNS; CDR2 reads SASEGT. V was trimmed by 5 bases and J by 2 bases, leaving 4 bases between them. The CDR3 has 12 amino acids. This CDR3 is CASSSGNQPQHF. The CDR3 bases are TGTGCCAGCAGTTCGGGCAATCAGCCCCAGCATTTT.

This chain connects TRBV28 to TRBJ2-7, with TRBD2 matching 8 bases. This CDR3 is 15 amino acids long. CDR1 and CDR2 (germline): MDHEN, SYDVKM. With 3 bases clipped from V and 0 bases from J, the junction kept 4 bases outside the gene matches. The CDR3 region is CASSFRGRPSYEQYF. DNA for the CDR3: TGTGCCAGCAGTTTTCGCGGGAGGCCCTCCTACGAGCAGTACTTC.

The chain has TRBV27 and TRBJ2-7; 8 nucleotides line up with TRBD1. CDR1 and CDR2 (germline): MNHEY, SMNVEV (reference sequence). J gave up 3 bases and V 3 bases, and 7 bases lay outside the gene matches. CDR3 length: 15 residues. DNA of the CDR3: TGTGCCAGCAGTTTCCACGGGACAGGCGACTACGAGCAGTACTTC. Protein product: CASSFHGTGDYEQYF.

The gene calls are TRBV4-1 and TRBJ1-6; D uncertain. The germline V gene has CDR1 MGHRA and CDR2 YSYEKL. This CDR3 comprises 12 residues. Trimming cost V 6 bases and J 5 bases, with 5 bases left between them. This chain's CDR3 is CASRQNNSPLHF. DNA of the CDR3: TGCGCCAGCAGACAGAATAATTCACCCCTCCACTTT.